Below, 24 T cell receptor beta chains from the same sample are listed, as sequenced in a study of shared clonotypes between healthy human individuals. Terminally differentiated effector memory CD45RA+ cells were left out of the naive CD8 fraction, which was CD45RO-negative and positively selected for CCR7. Using immunoSEQ multiplex PCR, the repertoire was profiled, and TCRdb retains in-frame clones only, with some absent. The repertoire consists of some 1,900,000 clones, with about 95% occurring once and the leading ten covering 1% to 1.5%. Sequenced sample: naive CD8+ T cells sorted from blood. These receptors all stem from a man between 18 and 35 years old in good health.

This clone was seen only once. The rearrangement uses TRBV29-1 and TRBJ2-1; 7 bases agree with TRBD1. V lost 3 bases to trimming and J lost 0 bases; unmatched junction nucleotides: 8. CDR1 and CDR2 from the germline V gene are SQVTM and ANQGSEA. The CDR3 runs to 16 residues. This CDR3 is CSVEGTVRSSYNEQFF. In DNA, the CDR3 is TGCAGCGTTGAGGGGACAGTCCGATCCTCCTACAATGAGCAGTTCTTC.

The chain carries TRBV5-1 and TRBJ2-1, with 8 bases aligning to TRBD1. From germline, CDR1 is SGHRS and CDR2 YFSETQ. The CDR3 covers 13 residues. V was pared by 2 bases and J by 8 bases, with 3 bases of the junction left unmatched. CDR3 in amino acids: CASSFSGGDEQFF. The CDR3 nucleotides are TGCGCCAGCAGCTTTTCAGGGGGCGATGAGCAGTTCTTC.

The chain is built from TRBV11-2 and TRBJ2-5; D is unclear. Germline V CDR1 and CDR2: SGHAT, FQNNGV. The CDR3 has 15 residues. V lost 4 bases and J 2 bases, leaving 14 bases between the germline ends. The CDR3 region has the DNA TGTGCCAGCAGCTCCGTGACAACGATTCAAGAGACCCAGTACTTC. This encodes CASSSVTTIQETQYF.

The CDR3 sequence: CASSSAGRDVTYEQYF. CDR3 nucleotides: TGTGCCAGCAGCTCCGCTGGGAGGGACGTAACCTACGAGCAGTACTTC. The gene calls are TRBV11-2 and TRBJ2-7; 7 nucleotides agree with TRBD2. Per germline, CDR1 SGHAT and CDR2 FQNNGV. V was pared by 4 bases and J by 2 bases, with 11 bases of the junction left unmatched. This CDR3 is built from 16 residues. Using reference TRBV11-2 and TRBJ2-7 for the parts outside the CDR3, the full variable domain is EAGVAQSPRYKIIEKRQSVAFWCNPISGHATLYWYQQILGQGPKLLIQFQNNGVVDDSQLPKDRFSAERLKGVDSTLKIQPAKLEDSAVYLCASSSAGRDVTYEQYFGPGTRLTVT.

This chain connects TRBV6-6 to TRBJ2-7; 8 bases map to TRBD2. Germline values: CDR1 MNHNY, CDR2 SVGAGI (reference sequence). The CDR3 totals 14 residues. Trimming cost V 7 bases and J 1 base; bases outside gene matches: 6. CDR3 in DNA: TGTGCCAGCACCGGTGGCGGGGGGTCCTACGAGCAGTACTTC. Translation: CASTGGGGSYEQYF.

The V call is TRBV2, the J call TRBJ2-2; 9 nucleotides line up with TRBD1. The CDR3 covers 15 residues. Germline V lookup: CDR1 SNHLY, CDR2 FYNNEI. Trimming removed 8 bases from V and 1 base from J; junction bases left unmatched: 5. The CDR3 region is CASHWTGENTGELFF. CDR3 sequence (DNA): TGTGCCAGCCACTGGACAGGGGAGAACACCGGGGAGCTGTTTTTT.

The chain is built from TRBV2 and TRBJ2-7; D gene unclear. Germline lookup yields CDR1 SNHLY and CDR2 FYNNEI. This CDR3 is 13 amino acids long. Trimming took off 7 bases at V and 4 bases at J, with 14 bases between the two ends. The CDR3 spells CASIGQILYEQYF. In nucleotides, the CDR3 is TGTGCCAGCATAGGGCAGATTCTTTACGAGCAGTACTTC.

The rearrangement links TRBV6-5 to TRBJ1-5, with D unresolved. Trimming stripped 8 bases from V and 4 bases from J, with 12 bases between. The CDR3 has 13 residues. Germline CDR1 reads MNHEY; CDR2 reads SVGAGI. The CDR3 nucleotides are TGTGCCAGCGGGCAATACGGGAATCAGCCCCAGCATTTT. This gives the protein CASGQYGNQPQHF.

The J gene is TRBJ2-1, the V gene TRBV5-4; 7 bases match TRBD2. This CDR3 has 14 amino acids. J lost 9 bases, V lost 0 bases, and 6 bases had no gene match. Looked up from germline, CDR1 is SGHNT and CDR2 is YYREEE (reference sequence). CDR3 region: CASSLVGRELEQFF. CDR3 DNA: TGTGCCAGCAGCTTGGTGGGGCGGGAGCTTGAGCAGTTCTTC.

The rearrangement joins TRBV30 to TRBJ1-3; 7 positions agree with TRBD1. Germline CDR1 GTSNPN, CDR2 SVGIG (reference sequence). There are 15 residues in the CDR3. With 1 base clipped from V and 1 base from J, the junction kept 4 bases outside the gene matches. This CDR3 is CAWSDRGFSGNTIYF. CDR3 bases: TGTGCCTGGAGTGACAGGGGTTTTTCTGGAAACACCATATATTTT. Full variable domain (outside the CDR3, taken from reference TRBV30 and TRBJ1-3): SQTIHQWPATLVQPVGSPLSLECTVEGTSNPNLYWYRQAAGRGLQLLFYSVGIGQISSEVPQNLSASRPQDRQFILSSKKLLLSDSGFYLCAWSDRGFSGNTIYFGEGSWLTVV.

J is TRBJ1-2 and V is TRBV7-9, with TRBD1 matching over 7 bases. CDR1 and CDR2 (germline): SEHNR, FQNEAQ (reference sequence). Trimming took 5 bases from V and 4 from J; bases not matched to a gene: 7. The CDR3 length is 14 residues. The CDR3 sequence is CASSLGQAIYGYTF. In nucleotides, the CDR3 is TGTGCCAGCAGCCTTGGACAGGCCATCTATGGCTACACCTTC.

The chain links TRBV5-6 to TRBJ1-5, with 7 bases matching TRBD1. V shed 4 bases and J 4 bases; nucleotides not matched to a gene: 5. Germline V gene sequence: CDR1 SGHDT, CDR2 YYEEEE. The CDR3 is made up of 14 amino acids. The CDR3 region has the DNA TGTGCCAGCAGCCTAGGGACAGTTAATCAGCCCCAGCATTTT. Translating it yields CASSLGTVNQPQHF.

The chain has TRBV29-1 and TRBJ2-5; either TRBD1 or TRBD2 may fit D (5 bases each). The CDR3 extends over 12 amino acids. Germline V lookup: CDR1 SQVTM, CDR2 ANQGSEA. V was shortened by 7 bases and J by 5 bases, with 14 bases between the two germline ends. Here the CDR3 reads CSGSRDPETQYF. The CDR3 bases are TGCAGCGGGAGCAGGGACCCCGAGACCCAGTACTTC.

This chain links TRBV4-1 with TRBJ2-7; D gene uncertain. Trimming left V 0 bases short and J 2 bases short, with 11 bases between. The CDR3 is made up of 15 amino acids. Germline V gives CDR1 MGHRA, CDR2 YSYEKL. CDR3 sequence (DNA): TGCGCCAGCAGCCAAGAGTGGCAGGAGCCCTACGAGCAGTACTTC. Translated: CASSQEWQEPYEQYF.

The rearrangement links TRBV27 to TRBJ1-6; TRBD1 is a possible D gene (5 bases). Trimming took 2 bases from V and 7 from J, leaving 15 bases between them. The CDR3 is 16 amino acids. Germline V lookup: CDR1 MNHEY, CDR2 SMNVEV (reference sequence). The CDR3 DNA sequence: TGTGCCAGCAGTTTACGGGGGACGGCCGAAAATTCACCCCTCCACTTT. Translating gives CASSLRGTAENSPLHF.

The chain combines TRBV10-3 with TRBJ2-5; 8 bases are a match to TRBD1. In germline, CDR1 is ENHRY, CDR2 SYGVKD. CDR3 length: 13 residues. J lost 4 bases, V lost 4 bases, and 2 bases had no gene match. The CDR3: CAISGDRGETQYF. The CDR3 DNA is TGTGCCATCAGTGGTGACAGGGGAGAGACCCAGTACTTC.

This rearrangement joins TRBV5-1 to TRBJ2-7; D possibly matches TRBD1 or TRBD2 (5 bases each). Trimming cost V 4 bases and J 5 bases, with 19 bases left between them. Looked up from germline, CDR1 is SGHRS and CDR2 is YFSETQ. The CDR3 contains 15 residues. In DNA form, the CDR3 reads TGCGCCAGCAGCAAAGACACCGGGGCGAGGGACGAGCAGTACTTC. Translated, it gives CASSKDTGARDEQYF.

In its sample, this clone was seen once. The gene calls are TRBV30 and TRBJ2-1; the D gene could be TRBD1 or TRBD2 (7 bases each). The ends were cut back, 5 bases at V and 9 bases at J, with 20 bases in the middle. CDR1 is GTSNPN, CDR2 SVGIG, per germline (reference sequence). CDR3 length: 14 amino acids. The CDR3 protein is CAWDQGGGPSEQFF. The CDR3 coding sequence is TGTGCCTGGGACCAGGGGGGAGGGCCATCTGAGCAGTTCTTC.

The rearrangement uses TRBV10-1 and TRBJ2-3; 12 positions match TRBD1. V lost 3 bases to trimming and J lost 3 bases; unmatched junction nucleotides: 10. CDR1 is WNHNN, CDR2 SYGVQD, per germline (reference sequence). This CDR3 is built from 18 residues. CDR3: CASSEKPGQGARTDTQYF. The CDR3, as DNA: TGCGCCAGCAGTGAAAAACCGGGACAGGGGGCGCGGACAGATACGCAGTATTTT.

This chain links TRBV5-1 with TRBJ2-3; 8 nucleotides line up with TRBD1. The germline CDR1 and CDR2 sequences are SGHRS and YFSETQ. Germline trimming cut 2 bases from V and 6 bases from J; bases unmatched to any gene: 8. The CDR3 spans 15 residues. The CDR3 bases are TGCGCCAGCAGCTTAATCTTGACAGGGGATGATACGCAGTATTTT. It is translated as CASSLILTGDDTQYF. The full variable domain, in which reference TRBV5-1 and TRBJ2-3 provide the parts outside the CDR3, is KAGVTQTPRYLIKTRGQQVTLSCSPISGHRSVSWYQQTPGQGLQFLFEYFSETQRNKGNFPGRFSGRQFSNSRSEMNVSTLELGDSALYLCASSLILTGDDTQYFGPGTRLTVL.

V and J are TRBV9 and TRBJ1-1, with D unresolved. The CDR3 contains 15 residues. CDR1 and CDR2 (germline): SGDLS, YYNGEE. V lost 4 bases and J 0 bases, leaving 13 bases between the germline ends. CDR3 amino acids: CASSTDTTVNTEAFF. The CDR3 DNA follows: TGTGCCAGCAGCACCGACACCACAGTGAACACTGAAGCTTTCTTT.

The table lists this clone with a few counts. In DNA form, the CDR3 reads TGCAGCGTTGAAGATACGGCGGCTGGCTACACCTTC. Translation: CSVEDTAAGYTF. This rearrangement joins TRBV29-1 to TRBJ1-2; no firm D call. This CDR3 contains 12 residues. Trimming cost V 0 bases and J 7 bases, with 9 bases left between them. The germline CDR1 and CDR2 sequences are SQVTM and ANQGSEA.

The rearrangement links TRBV19 to TRBJ1-1, with 10 bases that match TRBD1. CDR1 is LNHDA, CDR2 SQIVND, per germline (reference sequence). CDR3 length: 18 amino acids. The trim removed 6 bases at V and 0 bases at J, leaving 13 bases unmatched. The CDR3 nucleotides are TGTGCCAGTAGCTCGGACAGGGGGTTTCCGGTCATGAACACTGAAGCTTTCTTT. This translates into CASSSDRGFPVMNTEAFF.

V usage is TRBV2 and J usage is TRBJ2-1, with 7 positions matching TRBD1. Germline trimming cut 11 bases from V and 5 bases from J; bases unmatched to any gene: 9. This CDR3 is built from 13 residues. CDR1 and CDR2 (germline): SNHLY, FYNNEI. The CDR3 DNA reads as TGTGCCGTACACCGGGACAGCCACAATGAGCAGTTCTTC. The encoded protein is CAVHRDSHNEQFF.